Listed below are T cell receptor beta chains from one sample, sequenced in a study of response to subunit inactivated influenza vaccine. TCRdb independently ran MiXCR on the RT-PCR reads; one entry per CDR3 protein. The table records about 500,000 distinct CDR3 sequences, about 15% of them present only once. Sequences were derived from CD4+ T cells sorted from PBMCs, sampled less than 30 months after vaccination. The receptors stem from a man between 50 and 70 years old who received an inactivated influenza vaccine. CDR3s include the opening cysteine and the closing phenylalanine or tryptophan. Fields, in order: D gene, clone size, J gene, V gene, CDR3 protein, CDR3 DNA. D genes are given only for firm matches. A clone size is listed for some rows: how often the clone was seen (once, few, many), or a class if it is expanded.

NA | NA | TRBJ2-3 | TRBV4-3 | CASSASFQGPDTQYF | TGCGCCAGCAGCGCAAGCTTTCAGGGGCCAGATACGCAGTATTTT
NA | NA | TRBJ1-6 | TRBV28 | CASIWGGRNSPLHF | TGTGCCAGCATCTGGGGGGGCAGGAATTCACCCCTCCACTTT
TRBD1 | NA | TRBJ1-2 | TRBV7-8 | CASSLASTGGGGYTF | TGTGCCAGCAGCTTAGCATCAACAGGGGGAGGTGGCTACACCTTC
TRBD1 | NA | TRBJ1-1 | TRBV18 | CASSSRQGDTTEAFF | TGTGCCAGCTCTTCGAGACAGGGTGATACCACTGAAGCTTTCTTT
TRBD2 | NA | TRBJ2-1 | TRBV20-1 | CSADPPGGRYNEQFF | TGCAGTGCGGACCCCCCGGGCGGGAGGTACAATGAGCAGTTCTTC
NA | many | TRBJ1-1 | TRBV12-3/TRBV12-4 | CASSGGGDFYTEAFF | TGTGCCAGCAGTGGGGGGGGGGATTTCTACACTGAAGCTTTCTTT
NA | NA | TRBJ2-6 | TRBV6-1 | CASRRSTGANVLTF | TGTGCCAGCAGACGGAGTACTGGGGCCAACGTCCTGACTTTC
TRBD1 | many | TRBJ2-3 | TRBV10-3 | CAISRDSIGAIGTQYF | TGTGCCATCAGCCGGGACAGTATCGGAGCGATTGGTACGCAGTATTTT
NA | few | TRBJ1-2 | TRBV6-2/TRBV6-3 | CASRPGGANYGYTF | TGTGCCAGCAGGCCGGGCGGGGCCAACTATGGCTACACCTTC
NA | NA | TRBJ2-7 | TRBV28 | CASSLRSRGQFLEQYF | TGTGCCAGCAGTTTACGAAGTCGAGGTCAGTTTCTCGAGCAGTACTTC
NA | NA | TRBJ1-1 | TRBV6-1 | CASSGDRPNTEAFF | TGTGCCAGCAGTGGAGACAGGCCTAACACTGAAGCTTTCTTT
TRBD1 | NA | TRBJ1-6 | TRBV9 | CASSPGGHNSPLHF | TGTGCCAGCAGCCCAGGGGGCCATAATTCACCCCTCCACTTT
TRBD2 | few | TRBJ2-1 | TRBV5-1 | CASSTPGLAGANEQFF | TGCGCCAGCAGCACACCGGGACTAGCGGGGGCTAATGAGCAGTTCTTC
TRBD1 | few | TRBJ2-3 | TRBV7-7 | CASSPRYGQGGRDTQYF | TGTGCCAGCAGCCCCCGATACGGACAGGGGGGCCGTGATACGCAGTATTTT
TRBD2 | few | TRBJ2-5 | TRBV12-3/TRBV12-4 | CASSIAGEETQYF | TGTGCCAGCAGTATAGCGGGCGAAGAGACCCAGTACTTC
NA | few | TRBJ2-2 | TRBV19 | CASSIPTQTELFF | TGTGCCAGTAGTATCCCCACCCAGACCGAGCTGTTTTTT
NA | few | TRBJ2-7 | TRBV7-3 | CASSLTVGTYEQYF | TGTGCCAGCAGCTTAACCGTTGGGACCTACGAGCAGTACTTC
TRBD1 | NA | TRBJ1-2 | TRBV5-1 | CASSLDQGARGYTF | TGCGCCAGCAGCTTGGATCAGGGGGCGCGAGGCTACACCTTC
TRBD2 | few | TRBJ2-3 | TRBV20-1 | CSARDLYAGGRADTQYF | TGCAGTGCTAGAGATCTATATGCGGGAGGAAGGGCAGATACGCAGTATTTT
NA | medium-sized | TRBJ2-5 | TRBV20-1 | CSAIRGLAETQYF | TGCAGTGCGATCCGGGGGTTAGCGGAGACCCAGTACTTC
TRBD1 | few | TRBJ2-1 | TRBV24-1 | CATSAAGGRDNNEQFF | TGTGCCACCAGTGCGGCAGGGGGCAGGGACAACAATGAGCAGTTCTTC
TRBD2 | NA | TRBJ2-3 | TRBV15 | CATSRDIGLAASTDTQYF | TGTGCCACCAGCAGAGATATCGGACTAGCGGCTAGCACAGATACGCAGTATTTT
NA | NA | TRBJ2-1 | TRBV9 | CASSVATGAYNEQFF | TGTGCCAGCAGCGTAGCTACGGGAGCCTACAATGAGCAGTTCTTC
NA | many | TRBJ1-2 | TRBV12-3/TRBV12-4 | CASSGSYGYTF | TGTGCCAGCTCGGGTTCCTATGGCTACACCTTC
NA | few | TRBJ1-2 | TRBV3-1 | CASSQSTGGYTF | TGTGCCAGCAGCCAATCGACTGGTGGCTACACCTTC
NA | many | TRBJ1-4 | TRBV20-1 | CSAVIGNEKLFF | TGCAGTGCTGTCATCGGAAATGAAAAACTGTTTTTT
NA | NA | TRBJ2-3 | TRBV2 | CASSDRTSTDTQYF | TGTGCCAGCAGTGATCGGACTAGCACAGATACGCAGTATTTT
NA | few | TRBJ2-3 | TRBV5-1 | CASSLYRQLGATDTQYF | TGCGCCAGCAGCTTGTATCGACAGCTAGGGGCCACAGATACGCAGTATTTT
NA | NA | TRBJ1-5 | TRBV6-5 | CASRKYTGPQHF | TGTGCCAGCCGAAAATACACGGGGCCCCAGCATTTT
NA | many | TRBJ2-3 | TRBV29-1 | CSVLQGGGTDTQYF | TGCAGCGTCCTACAGGGAGGGGGCACAGATACGCAGTATTTT
TRBD1 | few | TRBJ1-2 | TRBV19 | CASIGTGGIPGYTF | TGTGCCAGTATCGGGACAGGGGGCATTCCGGGCTACACCTTC
TRBD1 | many | TRBJ2-7 | TRBV7-8 | CASSPGTGSVGSYEQYF | TGTGCCAGCAGCCCGGGGACAGGTTCGGTGGGCTCCTACGAGCAGTACTTC
NA | few | TRBJ2-3 | TRBV10-3 | CAITGAGTDTQYF | TGTGCCATCACGGGGGCTGGGACAGATACGCAGTATTTT
NA | many | TRBJ2-1 | TRBV28 | CASSFLYSGRRVYNEQFF | TGTGCCAGCAGTTTTTTATACTCGGGCAGACGCGTTTACAATGAGCAGTTCTTC
TRBD1 | few | TRBJ1-5 | TRBV4-3 | CASSQTLMTGGGQPQHF | TGCGCCAGCAGTCAAACCCTCATGACAGGGGGCGGGCAGCCCCAGCATTTT
NA | few | TRBJ2-2 | TRBV4-2 | CASSQDRRPDTGELFF | TGTGCCAGCAGCCAAGATCGGAGACCGGACACCGGGGAGCTGTTTTTT
TRBD2 | NA | TRBJ2-3 | TRBV28 | CASSLSVAGELDTQYF | TGTGCCAGCAGTTTGTCGGTAGCGGGCGAACTAGATACGCAGTATTTT
NA | few | TRBJ2-1 | TRBV20-1 | CSASGPTNEQFF | TGCAGTGCTAGTGGACCGACGAATGAGCAGTTCTTC
NA | NA | TRBJ2-1 | TRBV5-5 | CASGGASSYNEQFF | TGTGCCAGCGGCGGGGCAAGCTCCTACAATGAGCAGTTCTTC
NA | NA | TRBJ2-7 | TRBV18 | CASPLSTSTGEQYF | TGTGCCAGCCCACTATCTACCTCAACGGGCGAGCAGTACTTC
NA | NA | TRBJ2-3 | TRBV4-3 | CASSQDVKGRTDTQYF | TGCGCCAGCAGCCAAGATGTGAAAGGGAGAACAGATACGCAGTATTTT
NA | NA | TRBJ1-6 | TRBV11-2 | CASSLVSTPLHF | TGTGCCAGCAGCTTAGTTTCAACACCCCTCCACTTT
TRBD2 | NA | TRBJ2-3 | TRBV20-1 | CSALRGISTDTQYF | TGCAGTGCCTTGCGGGGGATCAGCACAGATACGCAGTATTTT
TRBD1 | NA | TRBJ2-2 | TRBV9 | CASSVGTVHTGELFF | TGTGCCAGCAGCGTCGGGACAGTGCACACCGGGGAGCTGTTTTTT
NA | few | TRBJ2-7 | TRBV7-2 | CASTVRGHEQYF | TGTGCCAGCACCGTCCGGGGGCACGAGCAGTACTTC
TRBD2 | NA | TRBJ2-1 | TRBV4-1 | CASSLLGGIAGNEQFF | TGCGCCAGCAGCCTGCTAGGAGGAATAGCGGGGAATGAGCAGTTCTTC
NA | few | TRBJ1-1 | TRBV12-3/TRBV12-4 | CASSFALSNTEAFF | TGTGCCAGCAGTTTTGCTCTTTCAAACACTGAAGCTTTCTTT
TRBD1 | few | TRBJ2-1 | TRBV19 | CASSPSTGQGYNEQFF | TGTGCCAGTAGTCCCTCGACAGGACAGGGCTACAATGAGCAGTTCTTC
NA | NA | TRBJ1-2 | TRBV4-1 | CASSQEAGFGYGYTF | TGCGCCAGCAGCCAAGAAGCAGGATTTGGTTATGGCTACACCTTC
NA | NA | TRBJ2-5 | TRBV28 | CASSFLMGTQYF | TGTGCCAGCAGTTTCCTCATGGGGACCCAGTACTTC
NA | NA | TRBJ2-7 | TRBV5-1 | CSSSLVGAYEQYF | TGCTCCAGCAGCTTGGTTGGAGCCTACGAGCAGTACTTC
TRBD2 | NA | TRBJ2-5 | TRBV11-2 | CASSLDPGRTRGKQLTQYF | TGTGCCAGCAGCCTAGACCCGGGGAGGACTAGGGGCAAGCAGTTGACCCAGTACTTC
TRBD2 | NA | TRBJ2-1 | TRBV15 | CATSIRGLADNEQFF | TGTGCCACCAGTATCAGGGGACTAGCGGACAATGAGCAGTTCTTC
TRBD2 | few | TRBJ2-1 | TRBV3-1 | CASSLLAVGNNEQFF | TGTGCCAGCAGCTTACTAGCGGTTGGTAACAATGAGCAGTTCTTC
NA | NA | TRBJ1-2 | TRBV11-2 | CASSGMKGTKTGYTF | TGTGCCAGCAGCGGAATGAAGGGCACTAAGACTGGCTACACCTTC
TRBD1 | NA | TRBJ1-4 | TRBV29-1 | CSVGQGGWEKLFF | TGCAGCGTTGGCCAAGGGGGCTGGGAAAAACTGTTTTTT
TRBD2 | NA | TRBJ2-3 | TRBV4-2 | CASSPGLAGPSTDTQYF | TGTGCCAGCAGCCCGGGACTAGCGGGCCCTAGCACAGATACGCAGTATTTT